This paragraph covers one T cell receptor (beta chain) sequence. These data come from a study of PD-L1 blockade in urothelial cancer. Study details: Intravenous atezolizumab, 1,200 mg every 3 weeks, was begun by patients around 2014. Analysis of the blood was performed 3 weeks (second dose) and 6 weeks after treatment start. Typically, measured as a median, blood samples had about 140,000 T cells.

CDR3 length: 17 residues. V was trimmed by 3 bases and J by 0 bases, leaving 15 bases between them. CDR1 SEHNR and CDR2 FQNEAQ come from the germline V gene (reference sequence). Assay: immunoSEQ multiplex PCR; the TCRdb copy retains only in-frame clones and omits some. There are 38,000 or so clones in the sample; around 88% occur only once, and about 16% lies in the top ten. The sequences come from PBMCs, collected around atezolizumab (anti-PD-L1) treatment. This chain links TRBV7-9 with TRBJ2-1, with a tentative D call TRBD2 (7 bases). The TCR originated in a man between 60 and 75 years old with urothelial cancer. The CDR3 region has the DNA TGTGCCAGCAGCTTCGCTAGGGGGGGGTTCTCCTACAATGAGCAGTTCTTC. As protein: CASSFARGGFSYNEQFF.